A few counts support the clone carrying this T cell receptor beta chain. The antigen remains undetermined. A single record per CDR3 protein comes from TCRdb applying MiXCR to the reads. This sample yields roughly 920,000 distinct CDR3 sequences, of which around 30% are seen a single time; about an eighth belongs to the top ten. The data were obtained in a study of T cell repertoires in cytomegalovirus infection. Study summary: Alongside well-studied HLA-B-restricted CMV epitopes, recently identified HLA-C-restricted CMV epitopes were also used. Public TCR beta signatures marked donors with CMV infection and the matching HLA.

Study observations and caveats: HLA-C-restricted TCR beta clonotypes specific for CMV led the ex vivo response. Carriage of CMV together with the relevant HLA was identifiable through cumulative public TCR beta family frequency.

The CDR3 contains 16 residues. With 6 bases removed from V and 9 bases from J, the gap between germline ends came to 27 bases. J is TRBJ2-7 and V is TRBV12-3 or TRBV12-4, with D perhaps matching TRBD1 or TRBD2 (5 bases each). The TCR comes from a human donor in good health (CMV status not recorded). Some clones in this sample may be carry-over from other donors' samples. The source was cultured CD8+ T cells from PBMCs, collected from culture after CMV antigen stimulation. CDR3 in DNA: TGTGCCAGCAGCCCTCCCCCCCGGGGCGGACCTCTCCGGCAGTACTTC. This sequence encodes CASSPPPRGGPLRQYF.